These T cell receptor beta chains were read from a single sample in a study of blood T cell repertoires in COVID-19. TCRdb's copy holds only in-frame clones and misses some; the assay was immunoSEQ multiplex PCR. The profile shows over 300,000 clones, roughly 82% of them singletons. Sample: peripheral blood. The receptors were gathered from a woman aged 50 to 65 with acute or convalescent COVID-19. The CDR3 runs from the conserved cysteine through the conserved F or W. Each record gives: V gene, clone size, D gene, J gene, CDR3 protein, CDR3 DNA. D genes are given only for firm matches. Only part of the rows carry a size: once, few, many, or a class if the clone is expanded.

>TRBV3-1/TRBV3-2|once|.|TRBJ2-2
CASSPGTGELFF
TGTGCCAGCAGCCCGGGCACCGGGGAGCTGTTTTTT
>TRBV11-2|.|TRBD1|TRBJ1-2
CASSSPGQGPWGGYTF
TGTGCCAGCAGCTCCCCGGGACAGGGACCCTGGGGGGGCTACACCTTC
>TRBV9|many|TRBD1|TRBJ2-5
CASSIRDRGYQETQYF
TGTGCCAGCAGCATCCGGGACAGGGGGTACCAAGAGACCCAGTACTTC
>TRBV3-1/TRBV3-2|.|TRBD1|TRBJ2-5
CASQKTGQGSQETQYF
TGTGCCAGCCAAAAAACAGGACAGGGTTCGCAAGAGACCCAGTACTTC
>TRBV28|.|TRBD1|TRBJ2-7
CASRLGQGRHEQYF
TGTGCCAGCAGATTAGGACAGGGGAGGCACGAGCAGTACTTC
>TRBV4-1|.|TRBD2|TRBJ2-3
CASSPHSGREREDTQYF
TGCGCCAGCAGCCCTCATTCCGGGAGGGAAAGGGAGGATACGCAGTATTTT
>TRBV21-1|.|.|TRBJ1-1
CASHTTGANTEAFF
TGTGCCAGCCATACGACAGGGGCGAACACTGAAGCTTTCTTT
>TRBV5-1|few|.|TRBJ1-6
CASSLAQANSPLHF
TGCGCCAGCAGCTTGGCACAGGCTAATTCACCCCTCCACTTT
>TRBV5-5|.|.|TRBJ2-5
CASRLGREETQYF
TGTGCCAGCAGACTAGGACGGGAAGAGACCCAGTACTTC
>TRBV28|.|TRBD1|TRBJ1-1
CASRTDRGFLIRNTEAFF
TGTGCCAGCAGAACGGACAGGGGATTTTTAATTCGGAACACTGAAGCTTTCTTT
>TRBV6-2/TRBV6-3|.|TRBD1|TRBJ2-7
CASSSATGGFYEQYF
TGTGCCAGCAGCTCTGCCACAGGGGGATTCTACGAGCAGTACTTC
>TRBV24-1|.|TRBD2|TRBJ2-3
CATSDQTREADTQYF
TGTGCCACCAGTGATCAGACCCGGGAGGCAGATACGCAGTATTTT
>TRBV4-1|.|TRBD1|TRBJ2-2
CASSQSPGQLFITGELFF
TGCGCCAGCAGCCAGTCCCCGGGACAGCTCTTCATCACCGGGGAGCTGTTTTTT
>TRBV7-9|.|.|TRBJ2-1
CASFLGAGDEQFF
TGTGCCAGCTTTTTGGGGGCCGGGGATGAGCAGTTCTTC
>TRBV9|many|TRBD2|TRBJ2-5
CASSVGLAVQETQYF
TGTGCCAGCAGCGTAGGACTAGCGGTCCAAGAGACCCAGTACTTC
>TRBV15|.|.|TRBJ1-2
CATSSRDPNYGYTF
TGTGCCACCAGCAGCCGGGATCCTAACTATGGCTACACCTTC
>TRBV5-4|.|TRBD2|TRBJ2-1
CASSLSAGVNEQFF
TGTGCCAGCAGCTTGTCAGCGGGAGTAAATGAGCAGTTCTTC
>TRBV19|.|TRBD1|TRBJ1-5
CASSAGTGNQPQHF
TGTGCCAGTAGTGCCGGGACAGGCAATCAGCCCCAGCATTTT
>TRBV6-1|.|TRBD2|TRBJ2-7
CASSENLAGKEQYF
TGTGCCAGCAGTGAAAACCTAGCGGGAAAGGAGCAGTACTTC
>TRBV5-4|.|.|TRBJ1-2
CASSEERLLNYGYTF
TGTGCCAGCAGCGAGGAACGTCTTCTGAACTATGGCTACACCTTC
>TRBV9|.|TRBD1|TRBJ2-2
CASSGTGGAVAGELFF
TGTGCCAGCAGCGGGACAGGGGGCGCGGTTGCCGGGGAGCTGTTTTTT
>TRBV2|.|.|TRBJ1-5
CASSESSSSNQPQHF
TGTGCCAGCAGTGAATCATCTAGTAGCAATCAGCCCCAGCATTTT
>TRBV11-2|few|.|TRBJ2-7
CASSLDSYEQYF
TGTGCCAGCAGCTTGGACAGCTACGAGCAGTACTTC
>TRBV11-2|.|.|TRBJ1-2
CASSLGQIYGYTF
TGTGCCAGCAGCTTAGGGCAGATCTATGGCTACACCTTC
>TRBV7-7|.|.|TRBJ1-5
CASSFTRKKGNQPQHF
TGTGCCAGCAGCTTTACCAGGAAAAAGGGCAATCAGCCCCAGCATTTT
>TRBV28|.|TRBD1|TRBJ1-4
CASRRAGTGFEKLFF
TGTGCCAGCAGGCGCGCCGGGACAGGGTTTGAAAAACTGTTTTTT
>TRBV21-1|.|.|TRBJ2-4
CASSISLAKNIQYF
TGTGCCAGCAGCATATCCCTAGCCAAAAACATTCAGTACTTC
>TRBV7-2|.|TRBD2|TRBJ2-7
CASSLRLAGYYEQYF
TGTGCCAGCAGCCTCAGACTAGCGGGGTACTACGAGCAGTACTTC
>TRBV9|.|TRBD2|TRBJ2-5
CASSPRLAGGGETQYF
TGTGCCAGCAGCCCTCGACTAGCGGGAGGGGGAGAGACCCAGTACTTC
>TRBV7-2|.|.|TRBJ1-6
CAVRMAGYNSPLHF
TGTGCCGTACGGATGGCGGGGTACAATTCACCCCTCCACTTT
>TRBV15|.|.|TRBJ2-7
CARGRYYEQYF
TGTGCCCGGGGGAGGTACTACGAGCAGTACTTC
>TRBV2|few|.|TRBJ2-7
CASRPWTAYEQYF
TGTGCCAGCAGGCCCTGGACAGCCTACGAGCAGTACTTC
>TRBV28|.|TRBD2|TRBJ2-1
CASRPSSGRAYNEQFF
TGTGCCAGCAGGCCAAGTAGCGGGAGGGCCTACAATGAGCAGTTCTTC
>TRBV6-4|.|.|TRBJ1-1
CASSALGGLNTEAFF
TGTGCCAGCAGTGCCCTAGGAGGCTTGAACACTGAAGCTTTCTTT
>TRBV12-3/TRBV12-4|.|.|TRBJ1-1
CASSSGMNTEAFF
TGTGCCAGCAGTTCGGGGATGAACACTGAAGCTTTCTTT
>TRBV10-3|.|TRBD1|TRBJ1-2
CATLQGNDYGYTF
TGTGCCACCCTACAGGGGAACGACTATGGCTACACCTTC
>TRBV27|.|TRBD2|TRBJ2-1
CASSSRLAGVKNEQFF
TGTGCCAGCAGTTCCCGACTAGCGGGAGTTAAAAATGAGCAGTTCTTC
>TRBV10-3|once|TRBD1|TRBJ2-7
CAISEGDRGSYEQYF
TGTGCCATCAGTGAGGGGGACAGGGGTTCCTACGAGCAGTACTTC
>TRBV24-1|.|TRBD2|TRBJ2-7
CATSDFSSGSVEQYF
TGTGCCACCAGTGATTTTTCCAGCGGGAGCGTCGAGCAGTACTTC
>TRBV5-5|.|.|TRBJ1-1
CASSLPPLNTEAFF
TGTGCCAGCAGCCTTCCCCCCTTAAACACTGAAGCTTTCTTT
>TRBV7-3|once|TRBD2|TRBJ2-1
CASSLLQGLAVPNEQFF
TGTGCCAGCAGCCTCCTTCAGGGACTAGCGGTCCCCAATGAGCAGTTCTTC